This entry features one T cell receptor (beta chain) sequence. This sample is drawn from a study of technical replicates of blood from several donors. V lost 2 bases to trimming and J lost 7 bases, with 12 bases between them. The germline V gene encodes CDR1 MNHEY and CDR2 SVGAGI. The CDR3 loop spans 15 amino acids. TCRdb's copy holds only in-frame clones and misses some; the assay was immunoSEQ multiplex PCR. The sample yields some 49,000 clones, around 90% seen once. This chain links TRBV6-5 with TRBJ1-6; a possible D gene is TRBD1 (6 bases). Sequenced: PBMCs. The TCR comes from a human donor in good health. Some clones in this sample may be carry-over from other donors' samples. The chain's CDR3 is CASSYETGTNSPLHF. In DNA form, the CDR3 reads TGTGCCAGCAGTTACGAAACAGGGACAAATTCACCCCTCCACTTT.